A single sample gave rise to the 26 T cell receptor beta chains below, sequenced in a study of T cells in Graves' hyperthyroidism and ophthalmopathy. Researchers amplified the TCR beta CDR3 regions from RNA transcripts. The HTBI primer set served for first-round RT-PCR of the TCR CDR3. Each CDR3 protein gets one entry after TCRdb re-called the multiplex PCR reads with MiXCR. The sample lists some 530,000 distinct CDR3 sequences, 20% to 25% occurring once. The sequenced sample was blood. The source is a woman aged 65 to 85 with Graves' ophthalmopathy.

This clonotype occurred a few times. CDR3 in amino acids: CSARRDSTDTQYF. CDR3 bases: TGCAGTGCTAGAAGGGACAGCACAGATACGCAGTATTTT. The chain has TRBV20-1 and TRBJ2-3; TRBD1 or TRBD2 may be the D gene (5 bases each). With 2 bases removed from V and 0 bases from J, the gap between germline ends came to 6 bases. The germline gives CDR1 DFQATT, CDR2 SNEGSKA (reference sequence). The CDR3 spans 13 residues.

The V and J genes are TRBV5-8 and TRBJ2-7; TRBD2 matches at 7 bases. The CDR3 is 17 residues long. In germline, CDR1 is SGHTS, CDR2 YDEGEE. Germline trimming cut 4 bases from V and 0 bases from J; bases unmatched to any gene: 13. CDR3: CASSITIAGRSSYEQYF. The DNA of the CDR3 is TGTGCCAGCAGCATAACCATAGCGGGCAGGAGCTCCTACGAGCAGTACTTC.

This clonotype was seen many times. The J gene is TRBJ2-4, the V gene TRBV27; D gene uncertain. The CDR3 spans 18 residues. Germline V gene sequence: CDR1 MNHEY, CDR2 SMNVEV (reference sequence). V lost 5 bases to trimming and J lost 1 base, with 21 bases between them. The CDR3: CASSPQPGVGTAKNIQYF. The CDR3 nucleotides are TGTGCCAGCAGTCCCCAACCAGGCGTGGGCACGGCCAAAAACATTCAGTACTTC.

This clonotype has just a few counts. V is TRBV28 and J is TRBJ2-4; no clear D. The V gene's germline CDR1 is MDHEN and CDR2 SYDVKM. V was clipped by 3 bases and J by 0 bases, with 9 bases between them. CDR3 length: 15 residues. CDR3 DNA: TGTGCCAGCAGTTTTTTGTTGGGAGCCAAAAACATTCAGTACTTC. This gives the protein CASSFLLGAKNIQYF.

The genes are TRBV12-5 and TRBJ1-1; D not resolved. Per the germline V gene, CDR1 is LGHNT and CDR2 is FRNRAP. The CDR3 is 13 amino acids. Trimming shortened V by 1 base and J by 3 bases, and 6 bases separated the two germline ends. CDR3 sequence: CASGLDGYTEAFF. Written as DNA, the CDR3 is TGTGCTAGTGGTTTGGACGGCTACACTGAAGCTTTCTTT.

The chain employs TRBV20-1 and TRBJ2-3; D call uncertain. CDR3 length: 12 residues. Trimming took 3 bases from V and 6 from J, leaving 10 bases between them. The germline V gene encodes CDR1 DFQATT and CDR2 SNEGSKA (reference sequence). The CDR3 bases are TGCAGTGCTAGGCAGGAAGCGGATACGCAGTATTTT. It translates to CSARQEADTQYF.

This clonotype was seen a handful of times. The chain joins TRBV7-9 to TRBJ1-2; no definite D call. V lost 1 base, J lost 0 bases, and 9 bases lay in between. This CDR3 contains 15 residues. CDR1 SEHNR and CDR2 FQNEAQ come from the germline V gene (reference sequence). The CDR3 spells CASSLDFLTNYGYTF. DNA of the CDR3: TGTGCCAGCAGCTTAGATTTCCTGACTAACTATGGCTACACCTTC.

This clonotype was seen a handful of times. V is TRBV20-1 and J is TRBJ2-1, with 7 bases fitting TRBD2. Trimming removed 0 bases from V and 3 bases from J; junction bases left unmatched: 5. The germline V gene has CDR1 DFQATT and CDR2 SNEGSKA (reference sequence). The CDR3 covers 15 residues. The CDR3 region is CSAREMAGVYNEQFF. The CDR3 bases are TGCAGTGCTAGAGAAATGGCGGGAGTCTACAATGAGCAGTTCTTC.

Concerning this clonotype: An end of the junction does not agree with germline; a read error may underlie this. The V call is TRBV6-1, the J call TRBJ2-4; D perhaps matches TRBD1 (6 bases). This CDR3 has 13 residues. CDR1 and CDR2 (germline): MNHNS, SASEGT. Here the CDR3 DNA reads TGTGCCAGCAGTGAGGGGGCCAAAACCATTCAGTACTTC. Protein product: CASSEGAKTIQYF.

The genes are TRBV10-3 and TRBJ1-2; no reliable D call. The V gene's germline CDR1 is ENHRY and CDR2 SYGVKD. V was shortened by 5 bases and J by 5 bases, with 9 bases between the two germline ends. The CDR3 has 12 residues. CDR3 sequence reads: CAISRTEYGYTF. CDR3 DNA sequence: TGTGCCATCAGTCGGACGGAGTATGGCTACACCTTC.

This clonotype has just a few counts. V and J are TRBV10-3 and TRBJ2-5; TRBD2 agrees at 13 bases. The CDR3 contains 15 residues. V shed 6 bases, J shed 5 bases, and the junction held 6 bases outside the gene matches. Looked up from germline, CDR1 is ENHRY and CDR2 is SYGVKD. The CDR3 nucleotides are TGTGCCATCAGCACTAGCGGGAGGGCTGGGGAGACCCAGTACTTC. Translating gives CAISTSGRAGETQYF.

V is TRBV6-1 and J is TRBJ2-7, with a tentative D call TRBD1 (7 bases). Germline V gene sequence: CDR1 MNHNS, CDR2 SASEGT. The CDR3 has 14 amino acids. V was pared by 4 bases and J by 3 bases, with 13 bases between. The chain's CDR3 is CASSGGTVGYEQYF. The CDR3 DNA follows: TGTGCCAGCAGTGGCGGGACAGTCGGCTACGAGCAGTACTTC.

Many counts were recorded for this clonotype. This chain joins TRBV6-6 and TRBJ1-4, with D perhaps matching TRBD1 (6 bases). This CDR3 comprises 16 residues. Deletions cut 0 bases from V and 5 bases from J, with 13 bases between. CDR1 and CDR2 from the germline V gene are MNHNY and SVGAGI (reference sequence). CDR3: CASSYSTGARNEKLFF. The CDR3 nucleotides are TGTGCCAGCAGTTACTCGACAGGTGCCCGGAATGAAAAACTGTTTTTT.

This clonotype was counted many times. V and J are TRBV2 and TRBJ2-5; D not resolved. V lost 4 bases to trimming and J lost 2 bases, with 11 bases between them. Germline V gives CDR1 SNHLY, CDR2 FYNNEI. The CDR3 sequence is 14 residues long. The chain's CDR3 is CASSAGKLQETQYF. CDR3 DNA sequence: TGTGCCAGCAGTGCTGGCAAGCTGCAAGAGACCCAGTACTTC. Supplemented by reference TRBV2 and TRBJ2-5, the full variable domain reads EPEVTQTPSHQVTQMGQEVILRCVPISNHLYFYWYRQILGQKVEFLVSFYNNEISEKSEIFDDQFSVERPDGSNFTLKIRSTKLEDSAMYFCASSAGKLQETQYFGPGTRLLVL.

This clonotype has just a few counts. This sequence joins TRBV29-1 and TRBJ1-1; TRBD1 might be the D (6 bases). CDR1 and CDR2 from the germline V gene are SQVTM and ANQGSEA. Deletions cut 4 bases from V and 4 bases from J, with 16 bases between. The CDR3 has 14 residues. The CDR3 coding sequence is TGCAGCGTTGGGGCAGGGGATGGAATCACTGAAGCTTTCTTT. It yields the protein CSVGAGDGITEAFF. The whole variable domain, remainder taken from reference TRBV29-1 and TRBJ1-1, is SAVISQKPSRDICQRGTSLTIQCQVDSQVTMMFWYRQQPGQSLTLIATANQGSEATYESGFVIDKFPISRPNLTFSTLTVSNMSPEDSSIYLCSVGAGDGITEAFFGQGTRLTVV.

There are many counts of this clonotype. This chain links TRBV28 with TRBJ2-7; tentative D call: TRBD2 (6 bases). V was pared by 4 bases and J by 4 bases, with 11 bases between. Germline lookup yields CDR1 MDHEN and CDR2 SYDVKM. CDR3 length: 13 residues. CDR3 sequence reads: CASSSMGLYEQYF. CDR3 DNA sequence: TGTGCCAGCAGTTCCATGGGACTTTACGAGCAGTACTTC.

This clonotype was picked up many times. This rearrangement joins TRBV12-3 or TRBV12-4 to TRBJ1-5; no reliable D call. The CDR3 covers 12 residues. With 3 bases removed from V and 7 bases from J, the gap between germline ends came to 7 bases. In DNA, the CDR3 is TGTGCCAGCAGTTTCGGAGAACAGCCCCAGCATTTT. This translates into CASSFGEQPQHF.

In its sample, this clonotype was seen many times. The chain is built from TRBV7-2 and TRBJ2-7, with D maybe TRBD1 (6 bases). Between the trimmed V and J ends, which lost 8 bases and 6 bases, there was a span of 26 bases. Germline V CDR1 and CDR2: SGHTA, FQGNSA. The CDR3 has 16 amino acids. The CDR3 sequence is CASGGPNPPTSLEQYF. The CDR3 DNA reads as TGTGCCAGCGGGGGCCCAAACCCTCCTACGAGCCTCGAGCAGTACTTC.

This clonotype was seen only a few times. The gene calls are TRBV2 and TRBJ2-6; weak D call: TRBD1 (6 bases). The CDR3 sequence is 15 residues long. Per germline, CDR1 SNHLY and CDR2 FYNNEI. The V and J ends lost 8 bases and 3 bases respectively, with 14 bases between them. The CDR3 coding sequence is TGTGCCAGCCAACCCAGGGGTGGTGGGGCCAACGTCCTGACTTTC. This gives the protein CASQPRGGGANVLTF.

With regard to this clonotype: The likely explanation is a read error, given a far larger clone one base away. The CDR3 DNA reads as TGTGCCAGCAGCTTAGGCGGGAGGACAGGTACGCAGTATTTT. It yields the protein CASSLGGRTGTQYF. The chain links TRBV11-2 to TRBJ2-3; maybe TRBD2 (8 bases). The CDR3 is 14 residues long. Germline V gives CDR1 SGHAT, CDR2 FQNNGV.

This clonotype was seen a few times. J is TRBJ2-7 and V is TRBV6-1; TRBD1 aligns across 8 bases. Germline V gene data show CDR1 as MNHNS and CDR2 as SASEGT. CDR3 size: 14 residues. V shed 3 bases and J 3 bases; nucleotides not matched to a gene: 4. The CDR3 DNA reads as TGTGCCAGCAGTGATATCAGGGGGCTCTACGAGCAGTACTTC. This translates into CASSDIRGLYEQYF.

The V and J genes are TRBV28 and TRBJ2-2, with 15 bases lining up with TRBD2. Per germline, CDR1 MDHEN and CDR2 SYDVKM. The CDR3 has 20 amino acids. J lost 6 bases, V lost 3 bases, and 14 bases had no gene match. Here the CDR3 DNA reads TGTGCCAGCAGTTTCCCCCGAGGACTAGCGGGAGGGTCGTTGCCCGGGGAGCTGTTTTTT. Its protein is CASSFPRGLAGGSLPGELFF.

This clonotype was counted a single time. This chain uses TRBV6-2 or TRBV6-3 with TRBJ1-1; D is ambiguous. The length of the CDR3 is 12 residues. The germline gives CDR1 MNHEY, CDR2 SVGEGT. The V end lost 10 bases, the J end lost 3 bases, and 12 bases lay between the germline ends. The CDR3 DNA is TGTGCCATCAAATATGGGGACACTGAAGCTTTCTTT. It codes for CAIKYGDTEAFF.

The rearrangement uses TRBV6-2 or TRBV6-3 and TRBJ2-7; possibly TRBD2 for D (6 bases). Germline CDR1 and CDR2: MNHEY and SVGEGT. V was pared by 4 bases and J by 6 bases, with 16 bases between. There are 14 residues in the CDR3. The CDR3 loop reads CASSFGTRSLEQYF. The CDR3 nucleotides are TGTGCCAGCAGTTTCGGGACTCGTTCGCTCGAGCAGTACTTC.

This clonotype came up many times. This chain uses TRBV15 with TRBJ2-5; D might be TRBD2 (5 bases). Germline CDR1 and CDR2: LNHNV and YYDKDF (reference sequence). Trimming took off 0 bases at V and 4 bases at J, with 9 bases between the two ends. The CDR3 consists of 14 residues. CDR3 amino acids: CATSRDPGRETQYF. DNA for the CDR3: TGTGCCACCAGCAGAGATCCGGGAAGAGAGACCCAGTACTTC.

The gene calls are TRBV20-1 and TRBJ2-5; D is possibly TRBD1 (6 bases). Deletions cut 0 bases from V and 5 bases from J, with 10 bases between. This CDR3 is built from 13 residues. CDR1 DFQATT and CDR2 SNEGSKA come from the germline V gene (reference sequence). The CDR3 is CSARDRGVETQYF. The CDR3 DNA reads as TGCAGTGCTAGAGACAGGGGAGTGGAGACCCAGTACTTC.